The entry below gives a single T cell receptor (beta chain) sequence along with its context. Recruitment covered roughly 24 US areas and drew participants whose ages spanned about 18 to 100 years. This CDR3 has 14 amino acids. Germline CDR1 reads KGHSH; CDR2 reads LQKENI. With 3 bases removed from V and 3 bases from J, the gap between germline ends came to 11 bases. This entry is derived from a study of blood T cell repertoires in COVID-19. On the study more broadly: T cells, B-cell-depleted T cells, or PBMCs supplied cDNA or gDNA.

Original processing methods: It was from reference gene primer amplification that nucleated cell counts were estimated. Profiled with immunoSEQ multiplex PCR; TCRdb holds only in-frame clones, not every one. The DNA was the basis for D and trimming; V, J and clone size are from that table. Here the sample spans roughly 180,000 clones, about 80% being singletons. This TCR was recovered from a man between 50 and 59 years old who had recovered from COVID-19. The source material was PBMCs or T cells enriched from blood (not recorded which). This chain joins TRBV18 and TRBJ1-2; D remains ambiguous. CDR3 loop: CASSPSGIDYGYTF. The CDR3 DNA follows: TGTGCCAGCTCACCGTCAGGCATCGACTATGGCTACACCTTC.